This T cell receptor (beta chain) was recorded in a study of T cell responses to AZD1222 COVID-19 vaccine. Study-level results: A mostly white British donor set with more females was recruited, and clonal diversity was possibly underestimated.

Libraries were prepared by immunoSEQ multiplex PCR; TCRdb keeps only in-frame clonotypes and omits some of them. The repertoire holds about 76,000 clones, under 95% seen once, with 4% to 5% in the top ten. On this clone itself: Its antigen is as yet unknown.

The length of the CDR3 is 13 residues. Per the germline V gene, CDR1 is SEHNR and CDR2 is FQNEAQ (reference sequence). The V gene lost 3 bases and the J gene lost 8 bases, with 11 bases spanning the gap. The input for sequencing was peripheral blood, taken on day 0 of AZD1222 vaccination. The chain carries TRBV7-9 and TRBJ1-3; D call uncertain. This clonotype originated in an adult in good health. DNA for the CDR3: TGTGCCAGCAGCTTTGTAAGGGTTGACACCATATATTTT. This translates into CASSFVRVDTIYF.